The clone carrying this T cell receptor (beta chain) was detected a few times. Antigen specificity is unknown. The sample is drawn from a study of shared clonotypes between healthy human individuals. Study context: Each donor had three CD4 naive, three CD4 memory, two CD8 naive and one CD8 memory plate.

The CDR3 spans 16 residues. Per the germline V gene, CDR1 is SGHRS and CDR2 is YFSETQ. With 4 bases clipped from V and 5 bases from J, the junction kept 7 bases outside the gene matches. Findings and caveats of the study: All-four-donor shared clonotypes had higher generation probabilities than non-shared clonotypes did.

Division of CD4+ cells produced a CD45RA+ naive subset and a CD45RA-negative memory subset. Only in-frame clones appear in the TCRdb table, and some are missing; sequencing was by immunoSEQ multiplex PCR. The table has 550,000 to 800,000 clones, around 67% seen once; the top ten hold roughly 1.7%. The sequenced sample consisted of memory CD4+ T cells sorted from blood. This sample's subset: CD45RA-negative fraction. The chain combines TRBV5-1 with TRBJ2-5, with TRBD2 identical over 14 bases. The source of this sequence is a woman in her twenties or thirties in good health. The CDR3 sequence is CASSPGLAGGFETQYF. The CDR3 DNA reads as TGCGCCAGCAGCCCTGGACTAGCGGGAGGCTTCGAGACCCAGTACTTC.